This T cell receptor (beta chain) was obtained from a study of pediatric ulcerative colitis. Per the germline V gene, CDR1 is LGHNA and CDR2 is YNFKEQ. Deletions cut 1 base from V and 0 bases from J, with 15 bases between. This CDR3 spans 18 amino acids. Profiled with immunoSEQ multiplex PCR; TCRdb holds only in-frame clones, not every one. The repertoire holds about 64,000 clones, with roughly nine tenths as singletons. Ulcerative colitis patients received no immunosuppressive medication before the diagnostic colonoscopy. General observations from the study: Blood-rectal clonal overlap within each person was significantly higher in ulcerative colitis patients than controls. A couple of rectal CDR3 clonotypes occurred in all ulcerative colitis patients. In rectum, acute severe colitis had expanded clones and less diversity.

Comments on this clone: The antigen remains undetermined.

The clonotype was recovered from a boy between 5 and 17 years old with severe ulcerative colitis. The sample comprised blood. V gene TRBV4-2 combines with J gene TRBJ1-4; tentative D call: TRBD1 (6 bases). The CDR3 loop reads CASSQAPQGQTTNEKLFF. In nucleotides, the CDR3 is TGTGCCAGCAGCCAAGCCCCCCAAGGACAGACAACTAATGAAAAACTGTTTTTT.